This record covers a single T cell receptor beta chain. This entry is derived from a study of OX40 agonist ivuxolimab in advanced cancers. The wider study: Patients took ivuxolimab, an agonistic anti-OX40 (CD134) antibody.

Germline V gene lookup returns CDR1 SEHNR and CDR2 FQNEAQ (reference sequence). The CDR3 spans 15 residues. The trim removed 8 bases at V and 4 bases at J, leaving 6 bases unmatched. Measured with immunoSEQ multiplex PCR; TCRdb has only the in-frame clones, and not every one. In the table there are more than 40,000 clones, about 89% of which are singletons. Sample: CD4+ or CD8+ T cells sorted from blood, taken in a trial of the OX40 agonist ivuxolimab. The TCR originated in an adult with an advanced solid tumor such as melanoma, head and neck, liver or kidney cancer. The chain joins TRBV7-9 to TRBJ2-1; 12 nucleotides agree with TRBD2. As DNA, the CDR3 is TGTGCCAGCCCAAACCTAGCGGGAGGGTACAATGAGCAGTTCTTC. It yields the protein CASPNLAGGYNEQFF.